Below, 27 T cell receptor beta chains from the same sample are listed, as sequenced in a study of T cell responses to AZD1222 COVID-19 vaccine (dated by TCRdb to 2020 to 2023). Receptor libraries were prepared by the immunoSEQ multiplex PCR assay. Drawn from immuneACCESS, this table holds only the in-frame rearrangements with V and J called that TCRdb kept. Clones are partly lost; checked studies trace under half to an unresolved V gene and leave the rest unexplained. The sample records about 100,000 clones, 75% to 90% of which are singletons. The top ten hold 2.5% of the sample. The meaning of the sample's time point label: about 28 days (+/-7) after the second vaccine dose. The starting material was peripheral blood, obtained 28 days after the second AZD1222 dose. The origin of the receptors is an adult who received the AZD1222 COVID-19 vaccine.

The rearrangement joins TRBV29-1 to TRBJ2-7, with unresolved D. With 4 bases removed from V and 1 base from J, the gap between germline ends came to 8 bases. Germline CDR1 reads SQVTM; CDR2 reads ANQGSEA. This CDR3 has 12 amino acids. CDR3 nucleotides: TGCAGCGTTGCGGGCAGTTCCTACGAGCAGTACTTC. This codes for CSVAGSSYEQYF.

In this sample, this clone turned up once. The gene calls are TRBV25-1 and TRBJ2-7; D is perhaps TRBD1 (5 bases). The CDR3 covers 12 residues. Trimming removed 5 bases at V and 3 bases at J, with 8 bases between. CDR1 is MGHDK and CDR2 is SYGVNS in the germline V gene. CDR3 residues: CASSQGNYEQYF. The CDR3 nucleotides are TGTGCCAGCAGTCAGGGTAACTACGAGCAGTACTTC.

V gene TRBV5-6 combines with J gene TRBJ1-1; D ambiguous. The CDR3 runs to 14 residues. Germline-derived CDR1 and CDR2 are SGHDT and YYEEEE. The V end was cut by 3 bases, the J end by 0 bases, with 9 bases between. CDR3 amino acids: CASSWTGMNTEAFF. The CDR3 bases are TGTGCCAGCAGCTGGACGGGTATGAACACTGAAGCTTTCTTT.

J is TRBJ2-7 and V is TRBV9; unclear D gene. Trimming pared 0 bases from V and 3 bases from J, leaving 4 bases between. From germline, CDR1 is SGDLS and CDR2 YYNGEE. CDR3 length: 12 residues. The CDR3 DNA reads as TGTGCCAGCAGCGTAGATAACTACGAGCAGTACTTC. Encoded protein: CASSVDNYEQYF.

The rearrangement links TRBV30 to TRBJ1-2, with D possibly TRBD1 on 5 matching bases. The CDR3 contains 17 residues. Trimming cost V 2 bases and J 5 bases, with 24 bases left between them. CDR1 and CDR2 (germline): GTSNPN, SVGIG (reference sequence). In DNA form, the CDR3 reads TGTGCCTGGAGTCACCGACCCTCGGGCAGGGATGTGTATGGCTACACCTTC. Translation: CAWSHRPSGRDVYGYTF.

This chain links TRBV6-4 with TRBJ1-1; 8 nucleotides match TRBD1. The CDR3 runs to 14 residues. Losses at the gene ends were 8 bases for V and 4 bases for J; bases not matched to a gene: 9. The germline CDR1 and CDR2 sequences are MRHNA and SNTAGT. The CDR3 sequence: CASSKDRASTEAFF. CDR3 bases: TGTGCCAGCTCAAAGGACAGGGCCAGCACTGAAGCTTTCTTT.

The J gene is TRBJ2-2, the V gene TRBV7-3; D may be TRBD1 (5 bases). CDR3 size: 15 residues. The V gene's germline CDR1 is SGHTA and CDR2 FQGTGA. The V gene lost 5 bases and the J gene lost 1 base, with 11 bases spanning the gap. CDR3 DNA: TGTGCCAGCAGCATACGGACACGGAACACCGGGGAGCTGTTTTTT. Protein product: CASSIRTRNTGELFF.

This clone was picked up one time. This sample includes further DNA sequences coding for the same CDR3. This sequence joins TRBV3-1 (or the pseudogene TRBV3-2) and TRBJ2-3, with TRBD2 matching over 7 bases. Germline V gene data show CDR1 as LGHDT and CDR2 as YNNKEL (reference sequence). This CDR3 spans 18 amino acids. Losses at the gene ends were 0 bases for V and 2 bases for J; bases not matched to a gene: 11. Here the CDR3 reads CASSQDSSGGPSTDTQYF. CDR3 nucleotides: TGTGCCAGCAGCCAAGATTCTAGCGGAGGCCCTTCCACAGATACGCAGTATTTT.

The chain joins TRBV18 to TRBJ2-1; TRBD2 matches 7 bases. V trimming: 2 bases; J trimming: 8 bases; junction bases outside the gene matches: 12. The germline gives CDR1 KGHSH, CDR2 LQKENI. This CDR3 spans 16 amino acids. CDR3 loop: CASSPAAGGSSHEQFF. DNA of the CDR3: TGTGCCAGCTCACCAGCGGCGGGCGGGAGCTCGCATGAGCAGTTCTTC.

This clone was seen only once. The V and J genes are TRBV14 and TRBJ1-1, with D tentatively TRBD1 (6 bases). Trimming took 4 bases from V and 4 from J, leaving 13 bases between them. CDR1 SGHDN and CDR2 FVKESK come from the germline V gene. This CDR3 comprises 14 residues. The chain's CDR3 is CASSPDGGGTEAFF. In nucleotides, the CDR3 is TGTGCCAGCAGCCCGGACGGGGGCGGCACTGAAGCTTTCTTT.

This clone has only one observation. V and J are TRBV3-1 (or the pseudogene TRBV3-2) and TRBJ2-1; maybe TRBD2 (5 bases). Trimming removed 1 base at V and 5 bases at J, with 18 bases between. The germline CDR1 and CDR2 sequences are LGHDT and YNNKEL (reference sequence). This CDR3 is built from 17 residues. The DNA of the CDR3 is TGTGCCAGCAGCCAAGGAGCCCTAGCAGAAGGACACAATGAGCAGTTCTTC. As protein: CASSQGALAEGHNEQFF.

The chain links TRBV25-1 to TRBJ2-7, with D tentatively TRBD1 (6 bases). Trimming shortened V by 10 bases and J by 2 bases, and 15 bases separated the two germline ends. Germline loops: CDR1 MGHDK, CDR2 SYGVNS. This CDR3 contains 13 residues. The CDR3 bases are TGTGCCACCAAGACCGGACAGACCTACGAGCAGTACTTC. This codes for CATKTGQTYEQYF.

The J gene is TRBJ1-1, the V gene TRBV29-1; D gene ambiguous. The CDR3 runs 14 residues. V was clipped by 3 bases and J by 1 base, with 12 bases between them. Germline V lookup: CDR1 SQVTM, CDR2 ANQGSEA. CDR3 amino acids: CSVDSQRSNTEAFF. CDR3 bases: TGCAGCGTTGATTCCCAGCGGTCGAACACTGAAGCTTTCTTT.

The CDR3 nucleotides are TGTGCCAGCAGCCCGGGACAGGGTGTGAGGCAGTACTTC. This encodes CASSPGQGVRQYF. The genes are TRBV13 and TRBJ2-7, with TRBD1 matching 9 bases. The germline V gene encodes CDR1 PRHDT and CDR2 FYEKMQ (reference sequence). The CDR3 spans 13 residues. V dropped 5 bases and J dropped 9; count of bases not matched to a gene: 8. The variable domain in full, with the rest retrieved from reference TRBV13 and TRBJ2-7, is AAGVIQSPRHLIKEKRETATLKCYPIPRHDTVYWYQQGPGQDPQFLISFYEKMQSDKGSIPDRFSAQQFSDYHSELNMSSLELGDSALYFCASSPGQGVRQYFGPGTRLTVT.

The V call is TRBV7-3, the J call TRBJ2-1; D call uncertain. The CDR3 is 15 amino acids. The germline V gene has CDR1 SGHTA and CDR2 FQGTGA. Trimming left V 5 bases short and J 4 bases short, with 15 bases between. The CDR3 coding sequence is TGTGCCAGCAGCCCCATGGGCCGAGAGTACAATGAGCAGTTCTTC. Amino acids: CASSPMGREYNEQFF.

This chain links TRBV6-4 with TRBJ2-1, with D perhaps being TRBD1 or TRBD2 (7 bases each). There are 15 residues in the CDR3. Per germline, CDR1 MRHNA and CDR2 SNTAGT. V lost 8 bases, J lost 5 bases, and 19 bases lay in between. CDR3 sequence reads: CASGAGSGGNNEQFF. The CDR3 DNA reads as TGTGCCAGCGGAGCGGGGTCAGGGGGTAACAATGAGCAGTTCTTC.

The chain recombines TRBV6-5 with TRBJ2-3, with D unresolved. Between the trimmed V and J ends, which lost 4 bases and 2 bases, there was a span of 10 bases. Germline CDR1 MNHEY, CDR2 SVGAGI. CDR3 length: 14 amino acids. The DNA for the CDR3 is TGTGCCAGCAGTTCCTTCTGGACCACAGATACGCAGTATTTT. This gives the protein CASSSFWTTDTQYF.

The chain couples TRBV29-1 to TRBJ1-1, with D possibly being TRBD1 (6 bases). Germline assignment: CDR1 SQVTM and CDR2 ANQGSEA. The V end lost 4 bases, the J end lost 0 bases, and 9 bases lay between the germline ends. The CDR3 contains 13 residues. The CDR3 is CSVGRQVNTEAFF. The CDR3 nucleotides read TGCAGCGTTGGTAGACAGGTGAACACTGAAGCTTTCTTT.

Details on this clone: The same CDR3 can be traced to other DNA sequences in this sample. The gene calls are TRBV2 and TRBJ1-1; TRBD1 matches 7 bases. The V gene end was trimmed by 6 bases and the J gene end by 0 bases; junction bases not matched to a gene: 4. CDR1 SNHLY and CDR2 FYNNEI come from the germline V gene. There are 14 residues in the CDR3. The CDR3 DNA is TGTGCCAGCAGGGGGGACAGATTGAACACTGAAGCTTTCTTT. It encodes CASRGDRLNTEAFF.

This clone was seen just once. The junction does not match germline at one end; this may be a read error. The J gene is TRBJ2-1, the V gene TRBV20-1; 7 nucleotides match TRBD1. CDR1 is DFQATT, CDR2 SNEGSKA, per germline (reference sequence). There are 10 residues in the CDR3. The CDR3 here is CSAPDREKVF. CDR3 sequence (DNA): TGCAGTGCGCCCGACAGGGAGAAAGTCTTC.

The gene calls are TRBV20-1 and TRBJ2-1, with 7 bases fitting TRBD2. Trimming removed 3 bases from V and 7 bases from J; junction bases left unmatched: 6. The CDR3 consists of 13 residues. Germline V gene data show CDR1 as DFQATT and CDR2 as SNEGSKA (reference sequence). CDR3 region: CSASRGSQNEQFF. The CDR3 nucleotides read TGCAGTGCTAGTCGCGGGAGCCAGAATGAGCAGTTCTTC.

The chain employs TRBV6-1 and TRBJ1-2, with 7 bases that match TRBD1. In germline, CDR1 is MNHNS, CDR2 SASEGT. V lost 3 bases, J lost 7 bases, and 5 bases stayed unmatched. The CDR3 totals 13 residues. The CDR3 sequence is CASSDSRGIGYTF. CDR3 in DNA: TGTGCCAGCAGTGATAGCAGGGGGATTGGCTACACCTTC.

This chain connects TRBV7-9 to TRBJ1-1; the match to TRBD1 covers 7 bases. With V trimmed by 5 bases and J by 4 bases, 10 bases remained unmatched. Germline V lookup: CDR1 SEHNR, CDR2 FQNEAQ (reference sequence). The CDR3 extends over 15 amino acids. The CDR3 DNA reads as TGTGCCAGCAGCCGTACCGGGACAGTGAGCACTGAAGCTTTCTTT. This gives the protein CASSRTGTVSTEAFF.

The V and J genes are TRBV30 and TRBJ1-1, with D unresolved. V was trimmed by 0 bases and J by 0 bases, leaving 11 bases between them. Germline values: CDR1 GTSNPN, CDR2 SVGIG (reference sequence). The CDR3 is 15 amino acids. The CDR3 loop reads CAWSVQGRLNTEAFF. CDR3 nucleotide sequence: TGTGCCTGGAGTGTACAAGGCAGACTGAACACTGAAGCTTTCTTT.

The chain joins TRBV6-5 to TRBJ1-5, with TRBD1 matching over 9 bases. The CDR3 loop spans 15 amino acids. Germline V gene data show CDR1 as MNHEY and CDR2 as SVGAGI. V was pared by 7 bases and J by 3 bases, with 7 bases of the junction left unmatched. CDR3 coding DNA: TGTGCCAGCACTACCGGGACAGGGAACAATCAGCCCCAGCATTTT. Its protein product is CASTTGTGNNQPQHF.

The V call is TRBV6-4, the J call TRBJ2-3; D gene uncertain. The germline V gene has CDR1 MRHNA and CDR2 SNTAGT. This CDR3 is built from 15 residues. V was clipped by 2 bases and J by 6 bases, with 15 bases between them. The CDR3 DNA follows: TGTGCCAGCAGTGACCCGACCGACCCGAGGGATACGCAGTATTTT. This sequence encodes CASSDPTDPRDTQYF.

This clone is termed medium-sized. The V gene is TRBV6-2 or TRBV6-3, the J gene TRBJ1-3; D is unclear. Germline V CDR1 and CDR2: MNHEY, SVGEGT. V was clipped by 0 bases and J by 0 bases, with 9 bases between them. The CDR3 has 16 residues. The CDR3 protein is CASSYSSEASGNTIYF. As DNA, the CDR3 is TGTGCCAGCAGTTACTCGAGCGAGGCCTCTGGAAACACCATATATTTT.